This TCR beta chain was sequenced during a study of T cells after yellow fever vaccination. Background on the study: For low cell numbers, libraries were made with SMART-Seq v4 Ultra Low Input. Points from the study as a whole: After the booster, approximately 96% of CD4 and more than 85% of CD8 primary-response clones were re-detected. It was a weaker secondary response, yet one that peaked faster, at day 5 versus 15.

This clonotype was recorded at least ten times. Its antigen is not known. V was pared by 7 bases and J by 4 bases, with 19 bases between. CDR3 length: 15 residues. Germline CDR1 SGHRS, CDR2 YFSETQ. Template-switching 5'RACE yielded the TCR cDNA; a universal primer site and UMIs were added in the process. TCRdb called the 5' RACE reads again in MiXCR, with one record for every CDR3 protein. Here the sample spans some 320,000 distinct CDR3 sequences, approximately 4.3% being singletons. The TCR sequence derives from a man in his late teens or twenties who received the YFV17D yellow fever vaccine. Here the sequenced sample was PBMCs, taken 15 days after the yellow fever booster vaccination. J is TRBJ2-3 and V is TRBV5-1; perhaps TRBD2 as D (5 bases). In DNA, the CDR3 is TGCGCCAGCTCTGAGAACCTAGCTTGGTCAGATACGCAGTATTTT. Amino acids: CASSENLAWSDTQYF.